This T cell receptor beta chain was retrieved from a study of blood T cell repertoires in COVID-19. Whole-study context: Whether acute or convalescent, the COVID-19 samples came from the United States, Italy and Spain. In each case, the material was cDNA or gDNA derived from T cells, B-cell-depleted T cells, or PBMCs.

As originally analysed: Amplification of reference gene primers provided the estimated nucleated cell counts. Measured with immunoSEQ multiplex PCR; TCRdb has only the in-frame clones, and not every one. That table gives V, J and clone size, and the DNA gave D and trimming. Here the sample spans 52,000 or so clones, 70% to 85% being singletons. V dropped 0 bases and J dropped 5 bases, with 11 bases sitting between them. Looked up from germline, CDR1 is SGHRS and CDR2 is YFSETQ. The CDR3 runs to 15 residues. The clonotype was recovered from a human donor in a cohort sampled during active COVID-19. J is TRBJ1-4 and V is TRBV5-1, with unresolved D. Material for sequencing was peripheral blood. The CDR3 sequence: CASSLANVPNEKLFF. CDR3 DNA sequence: TGCGCCAGCAGCTTGGCCAATGTCCCCAATGAAAAACTGTTTTTT.